These 23 T cell receptor beta chains were all obtained from the same sample, sequenced in a study of cytomegalovirus exposure and HLA in healthy donors. PCR primers comprised 60 Vbeta and 13 Jbeta primers. Here immunoSEQ multiplex PCR was the method, and the copy in TCRdb shows in-frame clones only, minus some. The data contain around 150,000 clones, approximately 72% of them singletons. The sample taken for sequencing was PBMCs. The source of these receptors is a woman aged 55 to 70 in good health and CMV-seronegative.

This clone was recorded only once. The chain carries TRBV11-2 and TRBJ1-2; no reliable D call. CDR3 length: 18 amino acids. In germline, CDR1 is SGHAT, CDR2 FQNNGV. V was cut by 0 bases and J by 2 bases, with 19 bases left in between. The DNA of the CDR3 is TGTGCCAGCAGCTTAGAAATCCCCTCTACGACAAGGAACTATGGCTACACCTTC. It is translated as CASSLEIPSTTRNYGYTF.

The chain combines TRBV15 with TRBJ2-1; 8 nucleotides agree with TRBD2. The CDR3 runs 15 residues. Germline V gene lookup returns CDR1 LNHNV and CDR2 YYDKDF (reference sequence). The J segment lost 8 bases and the V segment lost 0 bases, leaving 6 bases of the junction unmatched. The CDR3 DNA is TGTGCCACCAGCAGAGACGCCGGGAGGGCCGATGAGCAGTTCTTC. This translates into CATSRDAGRADEQFF.

The CDR3 loop reads CASSLPGALLLPVLTF. The CDR3 bases are TGTGCCAGCAGTTTACCCGGTGCCCTTCTCCTCCCCGTCCTGACTTTC. The chain combines TRBV28 with TRBJ2-6; D gene uncertain. CDR3 length: 16 amino acids. The V gene lost 2 bases and the J gene lost 12 bases, with 20 bases spanning the gap. Germline assignment: CDR1 MDHEN and CDR2 SYDVKM.

This clone was seen more than once but under ten times. The chain carries TRBV11-1 and TRBJ1-1; no reliable D call. Trimming cost V 4 bases and J 2 bases, with 8 bases left between them. The CDR3 is 13 residues long. From germline, CDR1 is SGHAT and CDR2 FQDESV (reference sequence). CDR3 protein: CASSYSRNTEAFF. The CDR3 DNA is TGTGCCAGCAGCTACAGTAGAAACACTGAAGCTTTCTTT.

The chain combines TRBV6-6 with TRBJ1-5; D remains ambiguous. CDR1 and CDR2 from the germline V gene are MNHNY and SVGAGI (reference sequence). This CDR3 contains 16 residues. Between the trimmed V and J ends, which lost 4 bases and 2 bases, there was a span of 15 bases. In DNA form, the CDR3 reads TGTGCCAGCAGTTCCTCGAGTGGGAGTGGCAATCAGCCCCAGCATTTT. This translates into CASSSSSGSGNQPQHF.

The rearrangement uses TRBV5-6 and TRBJ1-4, with 7 bases fitting TRBD1. Germline CDR1 SGHDT, CDR2 YYEEEE. V dropped 4 bases and J dropped 8; count of bases not matched to a gene: 11. The CDR3 consists of 15 residues. CDR3 amino acids: CASSLEGAGREKLFF. CDR3 DNA sequence: TGTGCCAGCAGCCTTGAGGGGGCGGGGCGAGAAAAACTGTTTTTT. Supplemented by reference TRBV5-6 and TRBJ1-4, the full variable domain reads DAGVTQSPTHLIKTRGQQVTLRCSPKSGHDTVSWYQQALGQGPQFIFQYYEEEERQRGNFPDRFSGHQFPNYSSELNVNALLLGDSALYLCASSLEGAGREKLFFGSGTQLSVL.

This sequence joins TRBV6-1 and TRBJ2-5; 8 nucleotides align to TRBD1. The CDR3 has 13 amino acids. Germline V gene lookup returns CDR1 MNHNS and CDR2 SASEGT. V dropped 6 bases and J dropped 7; count of bases not matched to a gene: 7. CDR3 sequence reads: CASSLDRGGTQYF. For the CDR3, the DNA is TGTGCCAGCAGCTTAGACAGGGGTGGGACCCAGTACTTC.

The chain joins TRBV7-2 to TRBJ2-5; D is possibly TRBD2 (6 bases). V lost 3 bases and J lost 0, with 11 bases in between. The CDR3 length is 15 residues. The V gene's germline CDR1 is SGHTA and CDR2 FQGNSA. The DNA for the CDR3 is TGTGCCAGCAGCTTCTCGCGGGGCTACCAAGAGACCCAGTACTTC. It specifies CASSFSRGYQETQYF. Variable domain in full (rest from reference TRBV7-2 and TRBJ2-5): GAGVSQSPSNKVTEKGKDVELRCDPISGHTALYWYRQSLGQGLEFLIYFQGNSAPDKSGLPSDRFSAERTGGSVSTLTIQRTQQEDSAVYLCASSFSRGYQETQYFGPGTRLLVL.

This clone was observed once. The rearrangement links TRBV9 to TRBJ2-1; 11 bases map to TRBD2. This CDR3 has 17 residues. CDR1 is SGDLS and CDR2 is YYNGEE in the germline V gene. Trimming removed 3 bases from V and 4 bases from J; junction bases left unmatched: 9. The CDR3 coding sequence is TGTGCCAGCAGCGACTCAGCGACTAGCGGGAAATACAATGAGCAGTTCTTC. Its translation is CASSDSATSGKYNEQFF.

This chain connects TRBV11-1 to TRBJ2-5; D perhaps matches TRBD1 (6 bases). The J call may be in error: the DNA end matches TRBJ2-7 better. Germline V gene lookup returns CDR1 SGHAT and CDR2 FQDESV (reference sequence). This CDR3 spans 16 amino acids. This CDR3 reads CASSSQGSSQGDEQYF. For the CDR3, the DNA is TGTGCCAGCAGCTCCCAGGGGTCAAGCCAGGGTGACGAGCAGTACTTC.

With respect to this clone: This is likely a read error, given that the CDR3 carries no conserved phenylalanine or tryptophan at its end. CDR3 protein: CASSRSQGMVNSPLHL. In nucleotides, the CDR3 is TGCGCCAGCAGCCGCTCCCAGGGGATGGTTAATTCACCCCTCCACCTT. The chain recombines TRBV4-1 with TRBJ1-6, with D possibly being TRBD1 (6 bases). In germline, CDR1 is MGHRA, CDR2 YSYEKL. Trimming took 4 bases from V and 6 from J, leaving 16 bases between them. The CDR3 runs to 16 residues.

This clone was seen a handful of times. The chain couples TRBV2 to TRBJ1-6; 7 bases agree with TRBD1. V was clipped by 6 bases and J by 7 bases; unmatched bases: 6. The CDR3 spans 14 residues. Germline-derived CDR1 and CDR2 are SNHLY and FYNNEI. The CDR3 DNA is TGTGCCAGCAGGCAGGGACAGACAAATTCACCCCTCCACTTT. Translation: CASRQGQTNSPLHF.

This sequence joins TRBV5-6 and TRBJ2-2; tentatively, D is TRBD2 (6 bases). The CDR3 extends over 17 amino acids. V was pared by 3 bases and J by 4 bases, with 19 bases between. Per germline, CDR1 SGHDT and CDR2 YYEEEE. The chain's CDR3 is CASSWGPGAGGTGELFF. CDR3 in DNA: TGTGCCAGCAGCTGGGGACCCGGGGCCGGGGGCACCGGGGAGCTGTTTTTT. Filled out from reference TRBV5-6 and TRBJ2-2, the complete variable domain reads DAGVTQSPTHLIKTRGQQVTLRCSPKSGHDTVSWYQQALGQGPQFIFQYYEEEERQRGNFPDRFSGHQFPNYSSELNVNALLLGDSALYLCASSWGPGAGGTGELFFGEGSRLTVL.

V usage is TRBV7-2 and J usage is TRBJ2-2, with TRBD2 as a possible D gene (6 bases). From germline, CDR1 is SGHTA and CDR2 FQGNSA. This CDR3 is 15 amino acids long. Trimming left V 5 bases short and J 2 bases short, with 12 bases between. CDR3 protein: CASSRGTLNTGELFF. DNA of the CDR3: TGTGCCAGCAGCCGCGGGACGCTCAACACCGGGGAGCTGTTTTTT.

The chain is built from TRBV5-4 and TRBJ2-3, with 8 positions matching TRBD2. The CDR3 sequence is 14 residues long. Unmatched junction bases numbered 3, after V lost 2 bases and J lost 4 bases. Germline assignment: CDR1 SGHNT and CDR2 YYREEE (reference sequence). Written as DNA, the CDR3 is TGTGCCAGCAGCTTCGGACTAGCCGCAGATACGCAGTATTTT. This gives the protein CASSFGLAADTQYF.

In its sample, this clone was seen a few times. The CDR3 coding sequence is TGTGCCAGCTCACAGGGACTCTACACAGATACGCAGTATTTT. Translated, it gives CASSQGLYTDTQYF. The chain carries TRBV18 and TRBJ2-3, with D tentatively TRBD2 (6 bases). Germline V gene sequence: CDR1 KGHSH, CDR2 LQKENI. Trimming cost V 4 bases and J 2 bases, with 10 bases left between them. This CDR3 spans 14 amino acids.

This sequence joins TRBV2 and TRBJ2-1; a weak D match, TRBD2 (5 bases). Per germline, CDR1 SNHLY and CDR2 FYNNEI. Trimming cost V 6 bases and J 7 bases, with 13 bases left between them. The length of the CDR3 is 13 residues. CDR3 amino acids: CASSEEVLNEQFF. The CDR3 nucleotides are TGTGCCAGCAGCGAGGAGGTTTTGAATGAGCAGTTCTTC.

This sequence joins TRBV27 and TRBJ1-6; tentatively, D is TRBD1 (6 bases). Deletions cut 6 bases from V and 7 bases from J, with 22 bases between. Per the germline V gene, CDR1 is MNHEY and CDR2 is SMNVEV (reference sequence). This CDR3 is 17 amino acids long. CDR3 in DNA: TGTGCCAGCAGCCCTCGGGCCCAACAGGGAGACAATTCACCCCTCCACTTT. This codes for CASSPRAQQGDNSPLHF.

This chain connects TRBV21-1 to TRBJ1-2; the table calls TRBD1, which could not be checked here. TRBV21-1 is described as a pseudogene. The CDR3 totals 12 residues. CDR3 in DNA: TGTGCCAGCAGCAACAGGTCCTGTGGCTACACCTTC. Its translation: CASSNRSCGYTF.

For the CDR3, the DNA is TGTGCCAGCAGCTTGGGGACACGGAGCTACGAGCAGTACTTC. Translating it yields CASSLGTRSYEQYF. The genes are TRBV5-4 and TRBJ2-7; a possible D gene is TRBD1 (5 bases). V was shortened by 0 bases and J by 3 bases, with 10 bases between the two germline ends. The germline CDR1 and CDR2 sequences are SGHNT and YYREEE (reference sequence). CDR3 length: 14 residues.

The sample holds a few counts of this clone. The chain is built from TRBV19 and TRBJ2-3; possibly TRBD2 for D (6 bases). Germline CDR1 is LNHDA and CDR2 is SQIVND (reference sequence). The CDR3 runs 15 residues. The V and J ends lost 10 bases and 0 bases respectively, with 17 bases between them. In DNA form, the CDR3 reads TGTGCCACTCAAGGAGGGGCCCGTAGCACAGATACGCAGTATTTT. Translating gives CATQGGARSTDTQYF.

The CDR3 loop is CASSDVSVSEAFF. CDR3 nucleotide sequence: TGTGCCAGCAGTGATGTTTCTGTGTCTGAAGCTTTCTTT. The chain carries TRBV2 and TRBJ1-1; D gene unclear. The V and J ends lost 3 bases and 6 bases respectively, with 11 bases between them. Germline V gene sequence: CDR1 SNHLY, CDR2 FYNNEI. The CDR3 runs 13 residues.

This chain's CDR3 is CASSLGTSGVRETQYF. The CDR3 coding sequence is TGTGCCAGCAGCTTGGGGACTAGCGGGGTCAGGGAGACCCAGTACTTC. The chain links TRBV11-3 to TRBJ2-5; 13 bases are shared with TRBD2. CDR1 and CDR2 (germline): SGHNT, YENEEA. The CDR3 is 16 amino acids. V lost 3 bases, J lost 5 bases, and 6 bases stayed unmatched. Complete variable domain (other parts from reference TRBV11-3 and TRBJ2-5): EAGVVQSPRYKIIEKKQPVAFWCNPISGHNTLYWYLQNLGQGPELLIRYENEEAVDDSQLPKDRFSAERLKGVDSTLKIQPAELGDSAVYLCASSLGTSGVRETQYFGPGTRLLVL.